This is a list of T cell receptor beta chains from one sample in a study of cytomegalovirus exposure and HLA in healthy donors. Here immunoSEQ multiplex PCR was the method, and the copy in TCRdb shows in-frame clones only, minus some. Found here are more than 95,000 clones, under 85% of them singletons; the top ten hold 1% to 1.5%. The sequencing input was PBMCs. All receptors derive from a man between 35 and 55 years old in good health and CMV-seronegative. The CDR3 runs from the conserved cysteine through the conserved F or W. The D gene is left open where the match is weak. Size is omitted from some rows. Given values are once, few, many or a class for expanded clones.

j_call v_call d_call clone_size cdr3_aa cdr3_nt
TRBJ1-2 TRBV2 TRBD1 . CATSGGVGGYTF TGTGCCACCTCAGGGGGAGTTGGAGGCTACACCTTC
TRBJ2-3 TRBV27 TRBD1 . CASSFYPSGQVTDTQYF TGTGCCAGCAGTTTCTATCCCTCGGGACAGGTCACAGATACGCAGTATTTT
TRBJ2-7 TRBV27 TRBD2 once CASRLVAGGPPYEQYF TGTGCCAGCAGATTAGTAGCGGGGGGACCACCCTACGAGCAGTACTTC
TRBJ2-1 TRBV19 . . CASGDTYNEQFF TGTGCCAGTGGGGACACATACAATGAGCAGTTCTTC
TRBJ2-7 TRBV5-6 . . CASSSPSTYEQYF TGTGCCAGCAGCTCTCCCAGTACCTACGAGCAGTACTTC
TRBJ2-6 TRBV7-2 TRBD1 . CASSARDRVLTGANVLTF TGTGCCAGCAGCGCCCGGGACAGGGTACTAACTGGGGCCAACGTCCTGACTTTC
TRBJ2-5 TRBV4-2 TRBD1 . CASSLGQGTQETQYF TGTGCCAGCAGCCTGGGACAGGGGACCCAAGAGACCCAGTACTTC
TRBJ2-1 TRBV18 . . CASSPNTLPEQFF TGTGCCAGCTCACCAAATACTTTGCCTGAGCAGTTCTTC
TRBJ2-5 TRBV14 TRBD1 few CASSTGTGTSQETQYF TGTGCCAGCAGCACCGGGACAGGGACGTCCCAAGAGACCCAGTACTTC
TRBJ2-7 TRBV10-3 TRBD2 . CAIRSPGGYEQYF TGTGCCATCAGATCTCCGGGGGGCTACGAGCAGTACTTC
TRBJ1-4 TRBV6-5 . . CASSYSSRALNEKLFF TGTGCCAGCAGTTACTCGAGCAGGGCCCTTAATGAAAAACTGTTTTTT
TRBJ2-7 TRBV2 TRBD2 . CASSGGAYEQYF TGTGCCAGCAGCGGGGGGGCCTACGAGCAGTACTTC
TRBJ2-7 TRBV29-1 . . CSVLFTSYEQYF TGCAGCGTCCTTTTCACTAGTTACGAGCAGTACTTC
TRBJ2-1 TRBV28 TRBD2 . CASPLCTGLAHNEQFF TGTGCCAGCCCCCTTTGTACAGGACTAGCGCACAATGAGCAGTTCTTC
TRBJ1-1 TRBV28 TRBD1 . CASSLTGFMNTEAFF TGTGCCAGCAGTTTGACAGGGTTCATGAACACTGAAGCTTTCTTT
TRBJ2-1 TRBV9 . . CASSARREPYNEQFF TGTGCCAGCAGCGCCCGCCGCGAACCCTACAATGAGCAGTTCTTC
TRBJ1-4 TRBV4-2 . . CASSQVPGRSNEKLFF TGTGCCAGCAGCCAAGTCCCAGGCCGGTCTAATGAAAAACTGTTTTTT